The 17 T cell receptor beta chains given below trace back to one sample, sequenced in a study of human CD8 memory T cell subsets. TCR beta libraries were made by UMI-labeled 5' RACE. From its re-call of the 5' RACE reads, TCRdb lists each CDR3 protein once, without DNA. The ten top clones account for less than 9.5%, within a sample of approximately 10,000 distinct CDR3 sequences. The specimen was CD8+ stem-like memory T cells (TSCM and TCM) sorted from PBMCs. Subset defined: stem-like memory CD8 T cells (TSTEM), CCR7+ PD-1- TIGIT-. The source is a human donor in good health.

The CDR3 loop is CASSLKSSGANVLTF. The rearrangement links TRBV5-6 to TRBJ2-6. The V gene's germline CDR1 is SGHDT and CDR2 YYEEEE. This CDR3 spans 15 amino acids.

The chain combines TRBV18 with TRBJ2-5; the TCRdb D gene call, TRBD1, has no DNA to confirm it. CDR3 size: 15 residues. Germline-derived CDR1 and CDR2 are KGHSH and LQKENI. CDR3 sequence: CASSPRDSRWETQYF.

The genes are TRBV5-4 and TRBJ2-2. This CDR3 has 11 amino acids. CDR1 is SGHNT and CDR2 is YYREEE in the germline V gene (reference sequence). The CDR3 protein is CASSFSGELFF.

This sequence joins TRBV12-3 or TRBV12-4 and TRBJ2-7; the D call of TRBD1 rests on TCRdb alone, since no DNA is present to check it. The CDR3 runs 14 residues. CDR3 sequence reads: CASSPITGMGEQYF.

The CDR3 loop reads CASSSTELFMNTEAFF. The V call is TRBV3-1, the J call TRBJ1-1; TCRdb's assignment of TRBD1 cannot be checked, as there is no DNA. This CDR3 has 16 amino acids. Germline CDR1 is LGHDT and CDR2 is YNNKEL (reference sequence).

This clonotype ranks as medium-sized in terms of frequency. The gene calls are TRBV5-6 and TRBJ1-2; the TCRdb call, TRBD1, lacks DNA for checking. The CDR3 is 17 amino acids. Germline assignment: CDR1 SGHDT and CDR2 YYEEEE. This CDR3 reads CASSLPGWGQTNYGYTF.

V gene TRBV20-1 combines with J gene TRBJ2-1; with no DNA, the TCRdb D assignment of TRBD2 cannot be verified. This CDR3 is 12 amino acids long. Germline CDR1 and CDR2: DFQATT and SNEGSKA (reference sequence). The CDR3 here is CSAEDGYNEQFF.

This chain joins TRBV27 and TRBJ1-6. The CDR3 runs to 19 residues. The germline V gene encodes CDR1 MNHEY and CDR2 SMNVEV (reference sequence). The CDR3 region is CASSLFATIRTTDDSPLHF.

The chain joins TRBV7-9 to TRBJ2-2; TCRdb gives TRBD1 as the D gene, but with no DNA this cannot be confirmed. The CDR3 has 15 amino acids. CDR1 and CDR2 from the germline V gene are SEHNR and FQNEAQ (reference sequence). CDR3 region: CASSLRTPNTGELFF. The variable domain in full, with the rest retrieved from reference TRBV7-9 and TRBJ2-2, is DTGVSQNPRHKITKRGQNVTFRCDPISEHNRLYWYRQTLGQGPEFLTYFQNEAQLEKSRLLSDRFSAERPKGSFSTLEIQRTEQGDSAMYLCASSLRTPNTGELFFGEGSRLTVL.

This clonotype shows up as medium-sized (0.01 to 0.1%) by frequency. The chain combines TRBV3-1 with TRBJ2-2; TCRdb lists TRBD2, though no DNA is available to test this call. CDR3 size: 17 residues. Looked up from germline, CDR1 is LGHDT and CDR2 is YNNKEL (reference sequence). The CDR3: CASSQEELAGETGELFF.

According to its frequency, this clonotype is large. The genes are TRBV28 and TRBJ2-1. The CDR3 sequence is 14 residues long. The germline gives CDR1 MDHEN, CDR2 SYDVKM. This CDR3 reads CASSRISSYNEQFF.

The chain combines TRBV2 with TRBJ1-2; the D call of TRBD1 rests on TCRdb alone, since no DNA is present to check it. CDR1 SNHLY and CDR2 FYNNEI come from the germline V gene. The CDR3 contains 15 residues. CDR3 sequence reads: CASSETVGGGNGYTF.

According to its frequency, this clonotype is medium-sized. This chain joins TRBV7-8 and TRBJ2-3. The length of the CDR3 is 11 residues. Germline values: CDR1 SGHVS, CDR2 FQNEAQ. CDR3 in amino acids: CASRSTDTQYF. Together with reference TRBV7-8 and TRBJ2-3, the CDR3 gives the full variable domain: GAGVSQSPRYKVAKRGQDVALRCDPISGHVSLFWYQQALGQGPEFLTYFQNEAQLDKSGLPSDRFFAERPEGSVSTLKIQRTQQEDSAVYLCASRSTDTQYFGPGTRLTVL.

The CDR3 here is CASSSNRQVKQETQYF. The genes are TRBV7-9 and TRBJ2-5; TCRdb calls TRBD1, which cannot be checked without DNA. This CDR3 region has 16 residues. The germline CDR1 and CDR2 sequences are SEHNR and FQNEAQ (reference sequence).

The chain recombines TRBV5-6 with TRBJ2-5; the D call of TRBD1 rests on TCRdb alone, since no DNA is present to check it. Germline loops: CDR1 SGHDT, CDR2 YYEEEE. The CDR3 has 17 amino acids. This CDR3 reads CASSPPSTGTGQETQYF.

The chain combines TRBV29-1 with TRBJ2-3. Germline V gene sequence: CDR1 SQVTM, CDR2 ANQGSEA. This CDR3 is built from 13 residues. The CDR3 sequence is CSVDLTSGDTQYF.

By frequency, this clonotype is medium-sized. The chain uses TRBV14 and TRBJ1-6. The germline V gene has CDR1 SGHDN and CDR2 FVKESK. The CDR3 spans 17 residues. The chain's CDR3 is CASRSSRDSLANSPLHF. The full variable domain, with the rest looked up from reference TRBV14 and TRBJ1-6, is EAGVTQFPSHSVIEKGQTVTLRCDPISGHDNLYWYRRVMGKEIKFLLHFVKESKQDESGMPNNRFLAERTGGTYSTLKVQPAELEDSGVYFCASRSSRDSLANSPLHFGNGTRLTVT.